Sequencing of this TCR beta chain was carried out in a study of graft-versus-host responses after intestinal transplantation. Overall study context: Isolated intestinal, liver-intestinal, or multivisceral transplants had been given to the recipients. The recipients all started with anti-thymocyte globulin induction and then took tacrolimus and steroids for around 3 years. The study, taken as a whole, reports: Researchers found peak circulating GvH clone levels linked to early post-transplant HvG declines. Where graft-donor T cell macrochimerism was present, patients had high graft-versus-host to host-versus-graft clonal ratios in allografts.

Here immunoSEQ multiplex PCR was the method, and the copy in TCRdb shows in-frame clones only, minus some. The sample shows 40,000 or so clones, 85% to 95% of them seen only once. Note on this clone: Its antigen is unidentified.

V lost 0 bases, J lost 6 bases, and 15 bases lay in between. This CDR3 has 16 amino acids. Germline V gene data show CDR1 as SGDLS and CDR2 as YYNGEE. The chain links TRBV9 to TRBJ2-2, with a possible D match to TRBD2 (6 bases). This TCR derives from a human patient who received an intestinal transplant, so some T cells may come from the graft donor. Sample: PBMCs, taken roughly 110 weeks after intestinal transplantation. DNA of the CDR3: TGTGCCAGCAGCGTAGGTTTTTCGGGGGACCCCGGGGAGCTGTTTTTT. The encoded protein is CASSVGFSGDPGELFF.